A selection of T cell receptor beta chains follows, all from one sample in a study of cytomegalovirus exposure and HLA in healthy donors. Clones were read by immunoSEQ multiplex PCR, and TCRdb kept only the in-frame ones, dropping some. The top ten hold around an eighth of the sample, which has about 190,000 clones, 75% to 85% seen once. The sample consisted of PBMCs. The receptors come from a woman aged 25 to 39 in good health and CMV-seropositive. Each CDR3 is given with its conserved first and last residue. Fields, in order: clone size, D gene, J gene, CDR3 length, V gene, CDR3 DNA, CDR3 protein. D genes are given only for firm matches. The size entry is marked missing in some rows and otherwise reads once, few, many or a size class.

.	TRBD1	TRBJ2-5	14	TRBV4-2	TGTGCCAGCAGCGACGACAGGGGGGGAGAGACCCAGTACTTC	CASSDDRGGETQYF
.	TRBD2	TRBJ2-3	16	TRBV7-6	TGTGCCAGCAGCACCTGGACTAGCGGGAGCACAGATACGCAGTATTTT	CASSTWTSGSTDTQYF
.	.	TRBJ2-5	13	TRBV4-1	TGCGCCAGCAGCCAAGCCCTAAGCGAGACCCAGTACTTC	CASSQALSETQYF
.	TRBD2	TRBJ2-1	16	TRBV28	TGTGCCAGCAGTAAGATACTAGCGGGGGATAACAATGAGCAGTTCTTC	CASSKILAGDNNEQFF
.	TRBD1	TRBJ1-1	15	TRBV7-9	TGTGCCAGCAGCCACCACAGGGGGGTGTTCACTGAAGCTTTCTTT	CASSHHRGVFTEAFF
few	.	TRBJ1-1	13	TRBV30	TGTGCCTGGGGCCAGGGCCTTGCCACTGAAGCTTTCTTT	CAWGQGLATEAFF
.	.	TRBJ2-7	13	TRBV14	TGTGCCAGCAGCCAACAATACAGGCGCGAGCAGTACTTC	CASSQQYRREQYF
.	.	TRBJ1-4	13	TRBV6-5	TGTGCCAGCAGTTACAGAGCATTTGAAAAACTGTTTTTT	CASSYRAFEKLFF
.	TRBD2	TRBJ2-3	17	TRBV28	TGTGCCAGCAGTTCCCGTCTGGGTAGCGGGTGGGGGGATACGCAGTATTTT	CASSSRLGSGWGDTQYF
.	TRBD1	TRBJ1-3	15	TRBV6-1	TGTGCCAGCAGCGTTGTCAGGGGGGACGGAAACACCATATATTTT	CASSVVRGDGNTIYF
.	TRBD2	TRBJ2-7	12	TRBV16	TGTGCCAGCAGCCAATTACAGTCCGGGGGGGTGTTC	CASSQLQSGGVF
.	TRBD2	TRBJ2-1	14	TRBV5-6	TGTGCCAGCAGGGCTGGGACTAGCGTACCCGGGCAGTTCTTC	CASRAGTSVPGQFF
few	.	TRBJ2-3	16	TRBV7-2	TGTGCCAGCAGCTTAAGTAGCTCTACGCGCACAGATACGCAGTATTTT	CASSLSSSTRTDTQYF
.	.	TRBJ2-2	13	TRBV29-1	TGCAGCGGGGCCCGAACGAACACCGGGGAGCTGTTTTTT	CSGARTNTGELFF
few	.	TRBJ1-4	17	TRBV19	TGTGCCAGTAGTATCCCCACACCCGGAGCGGGTTTGGAAAAACTGTTTTTT	CASSIPTPGAGLEKLFF
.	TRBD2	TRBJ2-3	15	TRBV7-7	TGTGCTAGCAGCTTAGGAGCGGGGGGGGGAGATACGCAGTATTTT	CASSLGAGGGDTQYF
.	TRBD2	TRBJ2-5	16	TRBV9	TGTGCCAGCAGCGTAGGTAGCGGGGTACCCCAAGAGACCCAGTACTTC	CASSVGSGVPQETQYF
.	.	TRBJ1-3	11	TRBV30	TGCCTCGGGGGCTCTGGAAACACCATATATTTT	CLGGSGNTIYF
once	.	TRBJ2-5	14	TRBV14	TGTGCCAGCAGCCACAAACAGGGAATACAGACCCAGTACTTC	CASSHKQGIQTQYF
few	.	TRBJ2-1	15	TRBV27	TGTGCCAGCAGTTTATCGACTAGTGGCTACAATGAGCAGTTCTTC	CASSLSTSGYNEQFF
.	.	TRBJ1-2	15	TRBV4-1	TGCGCCAGCAGCCCCCTCCGGGGATCTAACTATGGCTACACCTTC	CASSPLRGSNYGYTF
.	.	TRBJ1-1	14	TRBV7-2	TGTGCCAGCAGCTTAGGGGCAGCAAACACTGAAGCTTTCTTT	CASSLGAANTEAFF
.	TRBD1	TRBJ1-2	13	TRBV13	TGTGCCAGCAGCTTGGGACAGGACTATGGCTACACCTTC	CASSLGQDYGYTF
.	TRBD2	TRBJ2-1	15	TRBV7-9	TGTGCCAGCAGCTTAGATCGGGGAGGGGTTCATGAGCAGTTCTTC	CASSLDRGGVHEQFF
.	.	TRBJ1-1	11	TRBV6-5	TGTGCCAGCACCCTGACCGGGGAAGCTTTCTTT	CASTLTGEAFF
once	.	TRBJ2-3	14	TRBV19	TGTGCCAGTAGTATAACAGGTGCCACAGATACGCAGTATTTT	CASSITGATDTQYF
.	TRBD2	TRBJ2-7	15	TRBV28	TGTGCCAGCAGTTTCGGGGGGGCCGGTACCTACGAGCAGTACTTC	CASSFGGAGTYEQYF
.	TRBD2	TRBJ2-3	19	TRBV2	TGTGCCAGCACCTTCCCCAAAGGGGCTAGCGGGAGTGGCACAGATACGCAGTATTTT	CASTFPKGASGSGTDTQYF
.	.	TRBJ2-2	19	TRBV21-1	TGTGCCAGCAGCAAATGTCCCTTGGGACTAGCGGGAGAGACCGGGGAGCTGTTTTTT	CASSKCPLGLAGETGELFF
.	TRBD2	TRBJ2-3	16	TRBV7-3	TGTGCCAGCAGTTCTAGCGGGCTCCCCCCCACAGATACGCAGTATTTT	CASSSSGLPPTDTQYF
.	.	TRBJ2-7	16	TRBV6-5	TGTGCCAGCAGTTACTGGGGGGGCCGACCTGATTACGAGCAGTACTTC	CASSYWGGRPDYEQYF
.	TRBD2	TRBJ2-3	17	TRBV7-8	TGTGCCAGCAGCCCACACACAACTAGCGGGGGGGCAGATACGCAGTATTTT	CASSPHTTSGGADTQYF
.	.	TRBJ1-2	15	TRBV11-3	TGTGCCAGCAGCGCAAACAGGCCCTCCAACTATGGCTACACCTTC	CASSANRPSNYGYTF
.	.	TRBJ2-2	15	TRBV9	TGTGCCAGCAGCGTAGCTACCGGGAACACCGGGGAGCTGTTTTTT	CASSVATGNTGELFF
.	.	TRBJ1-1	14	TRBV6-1	TGTGCCAGCAGTGAAGGGACAGTGAACACTGAAGCTTTCTTT	CASSEGTVNTEAFF
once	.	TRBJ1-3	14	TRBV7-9	TGTGCCAGCAGCTTGGCAGGGACAGGAAACACCATATATTTT	CASSLAGTGNTIYF
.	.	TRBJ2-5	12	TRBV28	TGTGCCAGCAGTTTAAATCGAGAGACCCAGTACTTC	CASSLNRETQYF
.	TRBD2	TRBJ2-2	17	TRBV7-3	TGTGCCAGCAGCCCGCCGCCGGGACTAGCAGGCACCGGGGAGCTGTTTTTT	CASSPPPGLAGTGELFF
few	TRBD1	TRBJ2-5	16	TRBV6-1	TGTGCCAGCAGTGACCGCGGGACAGGGGGCAAAGAGACCCAGTACTTC	CASSDRGTGGKETQYF
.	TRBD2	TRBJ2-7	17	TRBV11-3	TGTGCCAGCAGCTTAGGGACTAGCGGGAGCGTGGGTTACGAGCAGTACTTC	CASSLGTSGSVGYEQYF
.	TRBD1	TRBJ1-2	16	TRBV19	TGTGCCAGTAGTACCACTCGACAGGGGGCGCTTGGTGGCTACACCTTC	CASSTTRQGALGGYTF
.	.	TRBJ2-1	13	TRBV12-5	TGTGCTAGTGGTTTGGTCGGACAGAATGAGCAGTTCTTC	CASGLVGQNEQFF
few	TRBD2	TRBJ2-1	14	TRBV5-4	TGTGCCAGCAGCCCTTGGGAGGGCTACAATGAGCAGTTCTTC	CASSPWEGYNEQFF
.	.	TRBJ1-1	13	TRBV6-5	TGTGCCAGCAGTCGCGTATCGACTACTGAAGCTTTCTTT	CASSRVSTTEAFF
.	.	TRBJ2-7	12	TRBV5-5	TGTGCCAGCAGCTTGGACACCTACGAGCAGTACTTC	CASSLDTYEQYF
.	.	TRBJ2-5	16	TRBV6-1	TGTGCCAGCAGTGATAGGGGTAGGGACATCCAAGAGACCCAGTACTTC	CASSDRGRDIQETQYF
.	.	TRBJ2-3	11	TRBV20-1	TGCAGTGCTAGATTTCAAGATACGCAGTATTTT	CSARFQDTQYF
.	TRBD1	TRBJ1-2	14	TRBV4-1	TGCGCCAGCAGCCCGGCAGGGGGGATCTATGGCTACACCTTC	CASSPAGGIYGYTF
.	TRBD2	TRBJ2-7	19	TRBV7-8	TGTGCCAGCAGCTTAGGAGTCCCGGGACTAGCGGGAGGTACCTACGAGCAGTACTTC	CASSLGVPGLAGGTYEQYF
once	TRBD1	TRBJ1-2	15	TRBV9	TGTGCCAGCAGCAGAGAGGGGGCGCCCGACTATGGCTACACCTTC	CASSREGAPDYGYTF
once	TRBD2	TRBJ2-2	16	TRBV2	TGTGCCAGCAGTAACTTCGGGGGGGTAGGCACCGGGGAGCTGTTTTTT	CASSNFGGVGTGELFF
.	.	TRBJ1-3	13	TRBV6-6	TGTGCCAGCAGGACAGTATCTGGAAACACCATATATTTT	CASRTVSGNTIYF
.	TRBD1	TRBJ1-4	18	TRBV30	TGTGCCTGGGGCAGGACAGGTCCTCCCTGGGGAACTAATGAAAAACTGTTTTTT	CAWGRTGPPWGTNEKLFF
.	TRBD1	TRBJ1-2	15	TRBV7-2	TGTGCCAGCACCTCGGGACAGGGGCACGTATATGGCTACACCTTC	CASTSGQGHVYGYTF
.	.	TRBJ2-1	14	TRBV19	TGTGCCAGTAGTATAGTAGGGAGTAGCGGTAGGCGGTTCTTC	CASSIVGSSGRRFF
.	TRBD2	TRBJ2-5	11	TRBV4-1	TGCGCCAGCAGTCCGGGACTAGGGAAGTACTTC	CASSPGLGKYF
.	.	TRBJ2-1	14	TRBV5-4	TGTGCCAGCAGCTTGGACAGGGAAAACAATGAGCAGTTCTTC	CASSLDRENNEQFF